This TCR beta chain appears in the sequencing data of a study of T-cell reconstitution after alpha-beta-depleted transplantation in children. The study's findings and limits: Several hundred expanded graft clones reportedly gave rise to the alpha-beta T cells present about two months after transplant.

This clonotype turned up a few times. The antigen is undetermined. The CDR3 covers 18 residues. Germline CDR1 reads MDHEN; CDR2 reads SYDVKM. Trimming at V came to 1 base and at J to 7 bases, leaving 16 bases not matched to a gene. Unique molecular identifiers featured in how the TCRbeta library was prepared. Each CDR3 protein is one row after TCRdb ran MiXCR on the PCR reads. The sample shows about 250,000 distinct CDR3 sequences, roughly a quarter of them seen only once. This clonotype was sampled from a female patient aged 2 to 10 who had a stem cell transplant for congenital amegakaryocytic thrombocytopenia, so the T cells may come from the graft donor. The chain uses TRBV28 and TRBJ2-1; 7 nucleotides match TRBD2. Here the sequenced sample was PBMCs, mostly from graft donor cells, taken 360 days after TCRalphabeta/CD19-depleted stem cell transplant. The CDR3 is CASSLSSGFGAGKNEQFF. The CDR3 DNA is TGTGCCAGCAGTTTATCTTCCGGTTTCGGAGCGGGAAAAAATGAGCAGTTCTTC. The full variable domain, completed using reference TRBV28 and TRBJ2-1, is DVKVTQSSRYLVKRTGEKVFLECVQDMDHENMFWYRQDPGLGLRLIYFSYDVKMKEKGDIPEGYSVSREKKERFSLILESASTNQTSMYLCASSLSSGFGAGKNEQFFGPGTRLTVL.